This T cell receptor beta chain was retrieved from a study of human T cells and chemical hapten exposure. Notes on the study in general: Once DPC sensitization occurred, TCRs above 1 in 1000 frequency showed no change. In comparison with controls, expanded TCRs gave rise to a significantly larger number of large CDR3 similarity clusters.

For the library, individual cDNA molecules each received unique molecular identifiers. TCRdb independently ran MiXCR on the RACE reads; one entry per CDR3 protein. The sample has over 300,000 distinct CDR3 sequences, 5% to 6.5% seen once. This clonotype was counted many times. Its matching antigen is unknown. Deletions cut 3 bases from V and 4 bases from J, with 14 bases between. This CDR3 has 14 amino acids. The germline V gene encodes CDR1 DFQATT and CDR2 SNEGSKA (reference sequence). Specified time point: pre-sensitization, week 0. The treatment is: therapeutic diphenylcyclopropenone sensitization with weekly scalp DPC.

This sequence originates from a woman in her forties or fifties with alopecia areata. Some clones in this sample may be carry-over from other donors' samples. Specimen: whole blood, collected in connection with sensitization to the hapten diphenylcyclopropenone (DPC). The chain is built from TRBV20-1 and TRBJ2-3; the D is unclear. CDR3 bases: TGCAGTGCTAGTAAAGCCCCGCGTGCAGATACGCAGTATTTT. Encoded protein: CSASKAPRADTQYF.